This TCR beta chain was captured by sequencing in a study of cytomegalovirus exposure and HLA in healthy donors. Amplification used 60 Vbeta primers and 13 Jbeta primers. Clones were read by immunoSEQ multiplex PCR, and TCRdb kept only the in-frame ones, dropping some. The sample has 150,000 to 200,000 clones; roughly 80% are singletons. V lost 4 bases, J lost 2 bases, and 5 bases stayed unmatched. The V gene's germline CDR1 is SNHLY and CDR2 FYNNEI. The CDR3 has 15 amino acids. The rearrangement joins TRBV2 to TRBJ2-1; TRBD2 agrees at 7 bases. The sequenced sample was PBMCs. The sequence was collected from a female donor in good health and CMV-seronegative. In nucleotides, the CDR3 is TGTGCCAGCAGTGTACGGGAGGCCGCCTACAATGAGCAGTTCTTC. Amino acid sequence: CASSVREAAYNEQFF.